The present T cell receptor beta chain was sequenced within a study of blood T cells in healthy people across ages. With respect to this clonotype: Antigen unknown.

CDR3 size: 16 residues. Germline CDR1 SGHRS, CDR2 YFSETQ. Trimming left V 5 bases short and J 7 bases short, with 22 bases between. Primed by a sample-barcoded 5' primer and a J-beta primer mix, a second PCR proceeded for about 6 to 12 cycles. TCRdb analysed the 5' RACE reads with MiXCR anew, one entry per CDR3 protein. The sample has under 2,000,000 distinct CDR3 sequences; 40% to 55% are singletons. Findings and limits, study-wide: Estimates of total diversity, which came from one million sequenced T cells, were considered to be underestimates. Observed TCR beta diversity per million T cells went down as age went up. This fall followed a roughly linear course with age. Donor CMV status, an unknown factor, possibly confounded changes in expanded clonotypes.

V is TRBV5-1 and J is TRBJ2-1; no clear D. Sequenced material: blood. The TCR originated in a woman between 35 and 50 years old in good health. CDR3 region: CASSYVSDDPWNEQFF. The DNA of the CDR3 is TGCGCCAGCAGTTACGTATCCGACGACCCTTGGAATGAGCAGTTCTTC.